Listed here are 30 T cell receptor beta chains from one sample, sequenced in a study of regulatory T cells in long-lasting Graves disease. With iRepertoire HTBI primers and Arm-PCR of CDR3 regions, TCR beta libraries were built. One entry per CDR3 protein, called by TCRdb with MiXCR from the multiplex PCR reads. The sample includes 450,000 or so distinct CDR3 sequences, roughly 20% seen only once; the top ten take 6.5% to 10%. Described time point: persistent/refractory GD, antithyroid drugs over 5 years with positive TRAb. RNA extracted from PBMCs served as the sequencing template. Sequences were derived from peripheral blood mononuclear cells (PBMCs), sampled when the disease was refractory, from a patient treated with antithyroid drugs. The receptor source for this set is a female donor with Graves disease.

This clonotype was seen only a few times. The V call is TRBV7-9, the J call TRBJ1-2; no clear D gene. In germline, CDR1 is SEHNR, CDR2 FQNEAQ (reference sequence). V shed 4 bases and J shed 4 bases, with 19 bases lying between them. CDR3 length equals 16 residues. The CDR3 DNA reads as TGTGCCAGCAGCTCCCGGACGGGGAGCCCGATCTATGGCTACACCTTC. The encoded protein is CASSSRTGSPIYGYTF.

The chain combines TRBV30 with TRBJ2-2; no clear D. CDR1 is GTSNPN, CDR2 SVGIG, per germline (reference sequence). V was shortened by 2 bases and J by 6 bases, with 13 bases between the two germline ends. The length of the CDR3 is 14 residues. The chain's CDR3 is CAWSLTRWSGELFF. In nucleotides, the CDR3 is TGTGCCTGGAGTCTGACCCGGTGGTCCGGGGAGCTGTTTTTT.

The rearrangement uses TRBV9 and TRBJ1-5, with D uncertain. The ends were cut back, 0 bases at V and 1 base at J, with 5 bases in the middle. This CDR3 region has 14 residues. The germline V gene has CDR1 SGDLS and CDR2 YYNGEE. CDR3 loop: CASSVGVSNQPQHF. In nucleotides, the CDR3 is TGTGCCAGCAGCGTAGGTGTCAGCAATCAGCCCCAGCATTTT.

This clonotype was counted a few times. One base away lies a much larger clone, so this may be a sequencing read error. The rearrangement joins TRBV6-1 to TRBJ2-2; the D gene could be TRBD1 or TRBD2 (6 bases each). The CDR3 totals 15 residues. CDR1 and CDR2 (germline): MNHNS, SASEGT. DNA of the CDR3: TGTGCCAGCAATGAACGGGGGCGCGGCACCGGGGAGCTGTTTTTT. Residues: CASNERGRGTGELFF.

Many counts were recorded for this clonotype. The chain's CDR3 is CASSLSYRGPHTEAFF. DNA for the CDR3: TGTGCCAGCAGTTTATCCTACAGGGGCCCCCACACTGAAGCTTTCTTT. The chain has TRBV28 and TRBJ1-1; TRBD1 agrees at 7 bases. This CDR3 has 16 amino acids. Per germline, CDR1 MDHEN and CDR2 SYDVKM. Trimming took 1 base from V and 3 from J; bases not matched to a gene: 8.

This clonotype has only a few counts. Mismatch with germline at one junction end may stem from a read error. The chain carries TRBV11-2 and TRBJ2-2; D is perhaps TRBD2 (5 bases). This CDR3 is 13 amino acids long. Germline values: CDR1 SGHAT, CDR2 FQNNGV. DNA for the CDR3: TGTGCCAGCAGCTTTGTCCGCCCCGGGGAGCTGTCTTTT. This translates into CASSFVRPGELSF.

This clonotype was counted at least ten times. The rearrangement links TRBV28 to TRBJ2-7; D possibly uses TRBD1 or TRBD2 (5 bases each). Trimming left V 5 bases short and J 5 bases short, with 16 bases between. The CDR3 is made up of 14 amino acids. In germline, CDR1 is MDHEN, CDR2 SYDVKM. CDR3 residues: CASSPGAVQNEQYF. CDR3 in DNA: TGTGCCAGCAGTCCCGGGGCAGTGCAAAACGAGCAGTACTTC.

This chain joins TRBV4-1 and TRBJ2-6; tentative D call: TRBD1 (6 bases). Trimming took 1 base from V and 0 from J, leaving 7 bases between them. Germline assignment: CDR1 MGHRA and CDR2 YSYEKL. The CDR3 spans 16 residues. CDR3 DNA sequence: TGCGCCAGCAGCCAAGCACAGGGCTCTGGGGCCAACGTCCTGACTTTC. Protein product: CASSQAQGSGANVLTF.

There are many counts of this clonotype. The CDR3 here is CATSRDRSRDSNQPQHF. The CDR3 nucleotides read TGTGCCACCAGCAGAGATCGAAGCCGGGACAGCAATCAGCCCCAGCATTTT. This chain links TRBV15 with TRBJ1-5; a weak D match, TRBD1 (5 bases). Trimming shortened V by 0 bases and J by 1 base, and 13 bases separated the two germline ends. Germline CDR1 reads LNHNV; CDR2 reads YYDKDF (reference sequence). This CDR3 comprises 17 residues.

This clonotype was seen at least ten times. The chain is built from TRBV2 and TRBJ2-7; 11 bases line up with TRBD1. CDR3 size: 13 residues. Losses at the gene ends were 6 bases for V and 3 bases for J; bases not matched to a gene: 1. Germline CDR1 and CDR2: SNHLY and FYNNEI. The CDR3 protein is CASRGTGGYEQYF. The CDR3, as DNA: TGTGCCAGCAGGGGGACAGGGGGCTACGAGCAGTACTTC.

This clonotype showed up many times. The gene calls are TRBV27 and TRBJ2-7; D remains unclear. V lost 3 bases, J lost 3 bases, and 9 bases lay in between. CDR1 MNHEY and CDR2 SMNVEV come from the germline V gene (reference sequence). CDR3 size: 13 residues. CDR3: CASSFGRHYEQYF. Written as DNA, the CDR3 is TGTGCCAGCAGTTTTGGACGGCACTACGAGCAGTACTTC.

The sample holds many counts of this clonotype. The chain links TRBV27 to TRBJ2-5; no firm D call. CDR1 is MNHEY and CDR2 is SMNVEV in the germline V gene (reference sequence). Trimming took off 6 bases at V and 4 bases at J, with 15 bases between the two ends. CDR3 length: 14 residues. CDR3 sequence reads: CASSFSFLGETQYF. The CDR3, as DNA: TGTGCCAGCAGCTTCAGTTTCCTCGGAGAGACCCAGTACTTC.

The rearrangement joins TRBV6-1 to TRBJ2-7; possible D gene TRBD2, 6 bases. Trimming left V 5 bases short and J 3 bases short, with 11 bases between. The germline V gene has CDR1 MNHNS and CDR2 SASEGT. The CDR3 runs to 13 residues. For the CDR3, the DNA is TGTGCCAGCAGTCGGGGGTCCAACTACGAGCAGTACTTC. This gives the protein CASSRGSNYEQYF.

This clonotype was recorded at least ten times. CDR3: CASRSGTLWTGELFF. The CDR3 coding sequence is TGTGCCAGCAGATCCGGGACACTCTGGACCGGGGAGCTGTTTTTT. This chain uses TRBV2 with TRBJ2-2, with D perhaps matching TRBD1 (6 bases). The germline gives CDR1 SNHLY, CDR2 FYNNEI. This CDR3 is built from 15 residues. V was pared by 6 bases and J by 5 bases, with 16 bases between. Looking up the rest from reference TRBV2 and TRBJ2-2 gives the full variable domain: EPEVTQTPSHQVTQMGQEVILRCVPISNHLYFYWYRQILGQKVEFLVSFYNNEISEKSEIFDDQFSVERPDGSNFTLKIRSTKLEDSAMYFCASRSGTLWTGELFFGEGSRLTVL.

The chain couples TRBV14 to TRBJ1-6; 8 nucleotides agree with TRBD1. Germline CDR1 and CDR2: SGHDN and FVKESK. CDR3 length: 15 amino acids. The V gene end was trimmed by 5 bases and the J gene end by 10 bases; junction bases not matched to a gene: 10. This CDR3 reads CASSSQTGELSPLHF. CDR3 coding DNA: TGTGCCAGCAGCTCCCAGACAGGGGAACTGTCACCCCTCCACTTT.

A few counts support this clonotype. This chain uses TRBV29-1 with TRBJ1-1; D is unclear. Trimming removed 6 bases at V and 3 bases at J, with 5 bases between. Germline V gene lookup returns CDR1 SQVTM and CDR2 ANQGSEA. The CDR3 is made up of 10 amino acids. The CDR3 here is CSVTDTEAFF. DNA for the CDR3: TGCAGCGTAACCGACACTGAAGCTTTCTTT.

CDR3 sequence reads: CASSYAGRPGNTIYF. For the CDR3, the DNA is TGTGCCAGCAGTTACGCGGGCAGGCCGGGAAACACCATATATTTT. The chain combines TRBV6-5 with TRBJ1-3; no clear D gene. Germline V gene data show CDR1 as MNHEY and CDR2 as SVGAGI. V gave up 2 bases and J gave up 4 bases, with 12 bases separating them. This CDR3 region has 15 residues.

CDR3 bases: TGTGCCAGCAGCAACAGGCCCGGGGGCACTGAAGCTTTCTTT. Encoded protein: CASSNRPGGTEAFF. The J gene is TRBJ1-1, the V gene TRBV5-4; perhaps TRBD1 as D (5 bases). V was clipped by 4 bases and J by 4 bases, with 14 bases between them. The CDR3 extends over 14 amino acids. Germline V CDR1 and CDR2: SGHNT, YYREEE (reference sequence).

The chain joins TRBV5-1 to TRBJ2-7; 13 bases are a match to TRBD2. The germline gives CDR1 SGHRS, CDR2 YFSETQ. The V and J ends lost 4 bases and 2 bases, in that order; junction bases with no gene match: 6. This CDR3 comprises 16 residues. CDR3 in DNA: TGCGCCAGCAGCCCATGGACTAGCGGGAGTGCCTACGAGCAGTACTTC. Protein: CASSPWTSGSAYEQYF.

This chain links TRBV12-5 with TRBJ1-5; D might be TRBD1 (5 bases). The CDR3 length is 16 residues. Germline CDR1 reads LGHNT; CDR2 reads FRNRAP. Deletions cut 4 bases from V and 9 bases from J, with 22 bases between. The CDR3 is CASGYRLRDRLGPQHF. For the CDR3, the DNA is TGTGCTAGTGGTTACAGACTCCGGGACCGGTTGGGGCCCCAGCATTTT.

A word on this clonotype: One base away lies a much larger clone, so this may be a sequencing read error. The chain uses TRBV29-1 and TRBJ1-1, with D perhaps matching TRBD1 (5 bases). V was trimmed by 5 bases and J by 4 bases, leaving 14 bases between them. The germline gives CDR1 SQVTM, CDR2 ANQGSEA. This CDR3 has 13 residues. The CDR3 sequence: CSVHRRRLTEAFF. Written as DNA, the CDR3 is TGCAGCGTTCACAGGAGGCGGCTCACTGAAGCTTTCTTT.

This clonotype was counted a few times. This chain connects TRBV7-9 to TRBJ1-1, with 7 bases identical to TRBD1. CDR3 length: 14 residues. Germline V gives CDR1 SEHNR, CDR2 FQNEAQ (reference sequence). V shed 7 bases and J 3 bases; nucleotides not matched to a gene: 8. Here the CDR3 reads CASNDQGGYTEAFF. The CDR3 DNA follows: TGTGCCAGCAACGATCAGGGGGGATACACTGAAGCTTTCTTT.

On this clonotype itself: A much larger clone differs by one base, so this may be a read error. The V call is TRBV6-4, the J call TRBJ2-7; 7 bases are shared with TRBD2. With V trimmed by 5 bases and J by 3 bases, 16 bases remained unmatched. In germline, CDR1 is MRHNA, CDR2 SNTAGT. The CDR3 spans 17 residues. The CDR3 region is CASSYEVMGEGVYEQYF. CDR3 in DNA: TGTGCCAGCAGTTACGAGGTCATGGGGGAGGGCGTCTACGAGCAGTACTTC.

A word on this clonotype: At one of its ends the junction is not consistent with the germline gene, which may arise from a read error. The CDR3, as DNA: TGTGCCAGCACTTACAGGGATGGAAACACCATATATTTT. Translation gives CASTYRDGNTIYF. The rearrangement uses TRBV6-2 or TRBV6-3 and TRBJ1-3, with a weak D call TRBD1 (6 bases). The CDR3 sequence is 13 residues long. CDR1 and CDR2 from the germline V gene are MNHEY and SVGEGT.

This clonotype was recorded at least ten times. The genes are TRBV13 and TRBJ1-1, with D tentatively TRBD1 (5 bases). The CDR3 is made up of 15 amino acids. V was clipped by 2 bases and J by 6 bases, with 16 bases between them. The germline CDR1 and CDR2 sequences are PRHDT and FYEKMQ (reference sequence). CDR3: CASSLNRQRGAEAFF. In nucleotides, the CDR3 is TGTGCCAGCAGCTTAAATCGGCAACGGGGGGCTGAAGCTTTCTTT. The full variable domain, rest sourced from reference TRBV13 and TRBJ1-1, is AAGVIQSPRHLIKEKRETATLKCYPIPRHDTVYWYQQGPGQDPQFLISFYEKMQSDKGSIPDRFSAQQFSDYHSELNMSSLELGDSALYFCASSLNRQRGAEAFFGQGTRLTVV.

This clonotype showed up many times. V gene TRBV5-1 combines with J gene TRBJ2-7; TRBD1 agrees at 11 bases. This CDR3 contains 16 residues. Germline trimming cut 4 bases from V and 3 bases from J; bases unmatched to any gene: 9. Per germline, CDR1 SGHRS and CDR2 YFSETQ. CDR3 nucleotide sequence: TGCGCCAGCAGCCCGGCGTTGGGGACAGGGGGCTACGAGCAGTACTTC. Translating gives CASSPALGTGGYEQYF.

Ten or more counts support this clonotype. The J gene is TRBJ1-4, the V gene TRBV9; D is unresolved. CDR1 is SGDLS and CDR2 is YYNGEE in the germline V gene. There are 13 residues in the CDR3. Trimming took 2 bases from V and 8 from J, leaving 10 bases between them. The CDR3 region is CASSVGSEEKLFF. The DNA for the CDR3 is TGTGCCAGCAGCGTGGGTAGCGAGGAAAAACTGTTTTTT.

This clonotype was recorded at least ten times. V is TRBV27 and J is TRBJ2-7, with D possibly TRBD2 on 6 matching bases. This CDR3 is 13 amino acids long. V lost 6 bases and J lost 2, with 11 bases in between. Germline CDR1 MNHEY, CDR2 SMNVEV (reference sequence). CDR3 coding DNA: TGTGCCAGCAGAGGGATAGCGGCCTACGAGCAGTACTTC. This encodes CASRGIAAYEQYF.

The table lists this clonotype with a few counts. The chain combines TRBV27 with TRBJ2-7; 8 bases align to TRBD2. This CDR3 is built from 16 residues. Germline lookup yields CDR1 MNHEY and CDR2 SMNVEV (reference sequence). The V and J ends lost 4 bases and 2 bases, in that order; junction bases with no gene match: 10. CDR3 coding DNA: TGTGCCAGCAGTTATCGGGGACTAGGAACAACCTACGAGCAGTACTTC. The encoded protein is CASSYRGLGTTYEQYF.

This chain joins TRBV5-5 and TRBJ1-1; TRBD1 matches 10 bases. With V trimmed by 4 bases and J by 10 bases, 10 bases remained unmatched. This CDR3 has 14 amino acids. Germline V gene lookup returns CDR1 SGHKS and CDR2 YYEKEE (reference sequence). The CDR3 region is CASSVPGQGIGAFF. CDR3 nucleotide sequence: TGTGCCAGCAGCGTCCCGGGACAGGGGATCGGAGCTTTCTTT.